This entry is about one TCR beta chain. This clonotype was seen many times. No antigen is known for it. Nothing much larger sits one base from this clone, and base qualities are not available. The germline V gene gives CDR1 as MDHEN and CDR2 as SYDVKM. From its cysteine to its phenylalanine, the CDR3 spans 11 amino acids. Just the 33-base CDR3 DNA is kept, in frame starting at base 1. V is shortened by 5 bases, J by 9 bases, and the region joining them spans 10 bases. A patient counted as having stable Graves' hyperthyroidism if no progression to ophthalmopathy occurred over 18 months of follow-up. The hyperthyroidism patients were between 18 and 65 years old and newly diagnosed, with a disease duration of less than 2 months. Patients with uncontrolled infections, other autoimmune diseases, pregnancy or lactation were excluded. Diagnoses relied on clinical symptoms, serum thyroxine and TRAb, thyroid ultrasound and orbital computed tomography. PBMCs were separated from around 9.1 ml of fresh peripheral blood using Ficoll-Paque density gradient centrifugation. Total RNA was extracted using Trizol reagent, and RNA quality was assessed on an Agilent 2100 Bioanalyzer.

The TCR beta CDR3 regions were amplified from the RNA transcripts. The first round of RT-PCR for the TCR CDR3 was performed with the HTBI primer set and the Qiagen OneStep RT-PCR kit. Libraries were constructed in a second round of multiplex PCR, after which size selection and purification were performed. The libraries were sequenced on an Illumina HiSeq2000 using paired-end 100 bp reads. The study's own analysis went as follows. Raw data were processed with SOAPnuke, discarding reads with adapters, uncalled bases, mean Phred below 15, or no exact constant-primer or identifier match. COPE v1.2.5 was used to merge high-quality paired reads, and clonotypes were defined as unique nucleotide sequences. MiTCR v1.1 was used to align the clonotypes against IMGT TRBV, TRBD and TRBJ reference segments. Only V-J combinations with frequency above 0.0001, covering 99.2% of repertoires, were analysed. A TCS score was defined as the ratio between F50 (clonal expansion) and ExV (chaos), using BLOSUM62-based TCRdist between CDR3 peptides within each V-J. Welch's t-statistics and random forest reduced 514 V-J features to 13, which were used in a naive Bayes classifier (R e1071). Through fastp at Q25 and MiXCR, TCRdb rebuilt clones from the public reads, retaining in-frame beta chains. All rows with the same CDR3 protein become a single entry with the most common DNA and genes. TCRdb's processing, not the authors' own work, is the source of the V and J calls. The sample has roughly 510,000 distinct CDR3 sequences on record, around 20% of them singletons. Jointly, the top ten make up approximately 25% of the sample.

The sample originates from a study of T cells in Graves' hyperthyroidism and ophthalmopathy (dated by TCRdb to the late 2010s). For the wider study: Peripheral blood was sampled at the time of initial diagnosis, prior to any treatment. According to the paper, TCR Vbeta CDR3 sequencing was carried out on roughly 130 peripheral blood samples, which came from about 45 ophthalmopathy, around 75 hyperthyroidism and about 17 progressor patients. To identify TCR V-J signatures that set the groups apart, the researchers used a discovery cohort of 100 patients, made up of fewer than 50 with Graves' ophthalmopathy and about 55 with stable Graves' hyperthyroidism. For training and testing, the 100 or so patients in the discovery cohort were randomly divided in a 7:3 ratio. In addition, the study compared T-cell repertoires in thyroid tissue and in blood from six Graves' hyperthyroidism patients. Following sampling, methimazole starting at 30 mg daily was given to hyperthyroidism patients, and high-dose intravenous methylprednisolone was given to ophthalmopathy patients. An independent validation cohort of fewer than 20 hyperthyroidism patients and roughly 16 patients who later progressed to ophthalmopathy tested prospective prediction of ophthalmopathy.

What the authors observed across the whole study: No statistical method was used to fix the sample size in advance, and group allocation was not hidden from the investigators. A 13 V-J signature model separated ophthalmopathy from stable hyperthyroidism, with over 85% sensitivity and 81.08% specificity in cross-validation and 80%/75% in testing. In validation, the model predicted progression to ophthalmopathy with around 71% sensitivity and approximately 72% specificity, a median of around 6.6 months before onset. Most expanded thyroid clonotypes (frequency above 0.001) were also detected in blood, suggesting blood repertoires may reflect thyroid immune responses.

Recombination joined TRBV28 with TRBJ1-1; the D gene is perhaps TRBD1, on 6 matching bases. The sequenced material came from blood. The TCR was taken from a man aged 18 to 29 with Graves' hyperthyroidism. The CDR3 is CASSGTPKAFF. The sequenced DNA is TGTGCCAGCAGTGGGACACCGAAAGCTTTCTTT.